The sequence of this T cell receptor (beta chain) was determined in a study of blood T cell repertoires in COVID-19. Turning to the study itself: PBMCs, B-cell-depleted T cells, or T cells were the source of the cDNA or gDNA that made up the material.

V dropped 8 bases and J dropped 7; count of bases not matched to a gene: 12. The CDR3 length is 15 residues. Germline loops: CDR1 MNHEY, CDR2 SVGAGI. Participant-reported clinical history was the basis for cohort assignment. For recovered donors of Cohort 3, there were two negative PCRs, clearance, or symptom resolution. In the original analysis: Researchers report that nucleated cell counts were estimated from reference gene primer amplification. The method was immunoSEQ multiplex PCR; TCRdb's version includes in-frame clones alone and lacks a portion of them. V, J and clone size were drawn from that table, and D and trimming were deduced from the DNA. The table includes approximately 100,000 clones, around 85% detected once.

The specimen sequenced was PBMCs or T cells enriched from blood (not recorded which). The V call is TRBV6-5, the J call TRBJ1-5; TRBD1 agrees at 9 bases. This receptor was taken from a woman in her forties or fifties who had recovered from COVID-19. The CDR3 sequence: CASRGGGTGHQPQHF. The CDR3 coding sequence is TGTGCCAGCCGAGGGGGCGGGACAGGGCACCAGCCCCAGCATTTT.